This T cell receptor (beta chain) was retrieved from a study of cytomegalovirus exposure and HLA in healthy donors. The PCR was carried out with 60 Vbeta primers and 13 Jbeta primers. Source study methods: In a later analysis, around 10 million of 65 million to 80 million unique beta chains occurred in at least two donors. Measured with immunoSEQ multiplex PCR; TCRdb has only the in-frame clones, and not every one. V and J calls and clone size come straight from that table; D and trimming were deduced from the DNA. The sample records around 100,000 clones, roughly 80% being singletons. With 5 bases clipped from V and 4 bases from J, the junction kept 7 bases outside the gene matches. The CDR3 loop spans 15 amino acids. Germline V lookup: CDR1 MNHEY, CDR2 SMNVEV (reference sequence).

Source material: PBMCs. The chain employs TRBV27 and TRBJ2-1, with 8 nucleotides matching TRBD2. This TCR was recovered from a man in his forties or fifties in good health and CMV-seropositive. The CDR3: CASSSRVAGYNEQFF. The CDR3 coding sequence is TGTGCCAGCAGTAGCAGAGTAGCGGGATACAATGAGCAGTTCTTC.